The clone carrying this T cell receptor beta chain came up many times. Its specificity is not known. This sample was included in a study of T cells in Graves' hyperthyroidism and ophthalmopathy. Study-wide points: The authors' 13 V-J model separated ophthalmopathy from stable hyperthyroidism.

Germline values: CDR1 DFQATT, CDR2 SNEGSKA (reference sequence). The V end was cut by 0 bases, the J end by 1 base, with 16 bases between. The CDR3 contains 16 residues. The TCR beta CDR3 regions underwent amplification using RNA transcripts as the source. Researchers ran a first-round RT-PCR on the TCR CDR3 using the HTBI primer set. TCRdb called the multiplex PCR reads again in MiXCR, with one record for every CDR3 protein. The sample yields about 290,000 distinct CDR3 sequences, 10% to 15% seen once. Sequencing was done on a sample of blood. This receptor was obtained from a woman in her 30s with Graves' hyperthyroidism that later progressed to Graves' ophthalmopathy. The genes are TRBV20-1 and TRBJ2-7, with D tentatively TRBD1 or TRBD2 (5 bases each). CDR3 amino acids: CSARDRGAARSYEQYF. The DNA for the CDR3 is TGCAGTGCTAGAGATAGGGGAGCGGCGAGGTCCTACGAGCAGTACTTC.